Each of the 4 T cell receptor beta chains below was sequenced from the same sample in a study of radiotherapy plus CTLA-4 blockade in lung cancer. Sequenced by immunoSEQ multiplex PCR; TCRdb stores in-frame clones only, minus some. Here the sample spans about 12,000 clones, about 86% being singletons. The source material was peripheral blood, sampled from a patient treated with radiotherapy plus ipilimumab. All receptors come from a human donor with non-small cell lung cancer that progressed on radiotherapy plus ipilimumab.

V usage is TRBV6-1 and J usage is TRBJ1-1; D uncertain. The CDR3 extends over 14 amino acids. CDR1 is MNHNS and CDR2 is SASEGT in the germline V gene. V was cut by 2 bases and J by 0 bases, with 7 bases left in between. Here the CDR3 DNA reads TGTGCCAGCAGTGAACCTTTCATGAACACTGAAGCTTTCTTT. Its translation is CASSEPFMNTEAFF.

The V and J genes are TRBV4-1 and TRBJ2-7; TRBD2 aligns across 10 bases. CDR3 length equals 18 residues. Trimming took 0 bases from V and 7 from J; bases not matched to a gene: 15. In germline, CDR1 is MGHRA, CDR2 YSYEKL. This chain's CDR3 is CASSQEGASGGRRGEQYF. The CDR3, as DNA: TGCGCCAGCAGCCAAGAAGGGGCTAGCGGGGGACGTCGGGGAGAGCAGTACTTC.

The chain is built from TRBV7-6 and TRBJ2-1; the D gene is possibly TRBD1 (6 bases). The V gene's germline CDR1 is SGHVS and CDR2 FNYEAQ. The CDR3 has 16 amino acids. With 5 bases removed from V and 4 bases from J, the gap between germline ends came to 18 bases. The CDR3 DNA reads TGTGCCAGCAGCCCCGGATTAGGGACACTTTACAATGAGCAGTTCTTC. Its translation: CASSPGLGTLYNEQFF.

The chain employs TRBV21-1 and TRBJ1-5. TRBV21-1 represents a pseudogene. The CDR3 spans 19 residues. The CDR3 DNA sequence: TGTGCCAGCAGCAAAGAGCCGGGGGCGCGGATGTCTTGCAATCAGCCCCAGCATTTT. It is translated as CASSKEPGARMSCNQPQHF.